What follows are 18 T cell receptor beta chains derived from one specimen sequenced in a study of CD8+ T cells in alopecia areata. Reverse transcription of extracted RNA yielded cDNA, which provided the sequencing template. Measured with immunoSEQ multiplex PCR; TCRdb has only the in-frame clones, and not every one. Singletons are absent from the sample, which has about 110,000 clones. Sample: lesional skin. The source is a C3H/HeJ mouse with alopecia areata. The strain bears MHC haplotype H2-k.

This clone occurred a few times. All gene names here are mouse names. The CDR3 is cut off 4 residues early in the read; its end comes from the germline J gene. The chain is built from TRBV13-1 and TRBJ2-5, with TRBD2 matching over 9 bases. The CDR3 loop spans 15 amino acids. Germline-derived CDR1 and CDR2 are NSHNY and SYGAGN. CDR3 DNA (partial): TGTGCCAGCAGTGACCGACTGGGGGTTGGGGAC. Its translation: CASSDRLGVGD. The CDR3, in full, reads CASSDRLGVGDTQYF.

This clone has more than one count but fewer than ten. Genes and germline are mouse. The read ends 4 residues shy of where the CDR3 ends; the end is completed using the germline J gene. The chain carries TRBV13-3 and TRBJ1-4; 8 nucleotides agree with TRBD1. The CDR3 length is 16 residues. Germline V gene lookup returns CDR1 NNHDY and CDR2 SYVADS. The V segment lost 3 bases and the J segment 1 base; nucleotides outside the gene matches: 5. Partial CDR3 DNA: TGTGCCAGCAGTGTGGAGACAGGGGCTTCCAACGAA. Translated: CASSVETGASNE. The whole CDR3 protein is CASSVETGASNERLFF.

Worth noting for this clone: Mouse gene names apply. The DNA ends 4 residues before the CDR3 does, and the rest of the CDR3 is filled in from the germline J gene. The chain recombines TRBV19 with TRBJ2-1, with D tentatively TRBD1 (5 bases). Germline-derived CDR1 and CDR2 are FNHDT and SITEND (reference sequence). The CDR3 spans 15 residues. Trimming left V 2 bases short and J 1 base short, with 10 bases between. The CDR3 bases that were read are TGTGCCAGCAGTATTATAGACAGAAACTATGCT. Residues: CASSIIDRNYA. The whole CDR3 sequence is CASSIIDRNYAEQFF.

This clone was detected a few times. At residue 13, the DNA translation does not agree with TCRdb's protein; the protein displayed here is the one encoded by the DNA. Mouse germline and gene names are used. From the germline J gene comes the end of the CDR3, since the read stops 3 residues before it. The chain employs TRBV13-3 and TRBJ1-6; 7 positions match TRBD1. TRBJ1-6 is filed as an ORF, its function uncertain. The CDR3 consists of 16 residues. Germline loops: CDR1 NNHDY, CDR2 SYVADS. The V and J ends lost 5 bases and 0 bases, in that order; junction bases with no gene match: 5. CDR3 protein: CASRTGTDSYNSPLYF. The sequenced CDR3 bases are TGTGCCAGCAGAACCGGGACAGATTCCTATAATTCGCCC.

This clone was detected only a few times. Mouse names are used for the genes. The read falls 4 residues short of the CDR3 end, and the missing part is taken from the germline J gene. The chain uses TRBV1 and TRBJ1-2, with 8 bases identical to TRBD1. CDR3 length: 15 residues. J was trimmed by 4 bases and V by 0 bases; bases with no gene match: 4. Per the germline V gene, CDR1 is NSQYPW and CDR2 is LRSPGD (reference sequence). CDR3 bases read: TGCACCTGCAGTGCAGACAGGGGGCTGTCCTCC. Protein product: CTCSADRGLSS. The complete CDR3 sequence is CTCSADRGLSSDYTF.

Ten or more counts support this clone. Here the gene names and germline are mouse. Read coverage stops 4 residues before the CDR3 terminus; the germline J gene supplies the remainder. The V call is TRBV13-3, the J call TRBJ2-1; 8 bases are shared with TRBD2. Germline loops: CDR1 NNHDY, CDR2 SYVADS. The CDR3 covers 14 residues. CDR3 residues: CASRNWGTEAEQFF. The covered CDR3 bases are TGTGCCAGCAGGAACTGGGGGACGGAGGCT.

There are many counts of this clone. TCRdb lists a protein that is different at residue 12 from the translated DNA; the protein given here uses the DNA translation. Gene names denote mouse genes. The read falls 3 residues short of the CDR3 end, and the missing part is taken from the germline J gene. The chain has TRBV13-3 and TRBJ1-3; 10 bases map to TRBD1. CDR1 is NNHDY and CDR2 is SYVADS in the germline V gene. The V and J ends lost 6 bases and 2 bases, in that order; junction bases with no gene match: 5. This CDR3 comprises 15 residues. The DNA read from the CDR3 is TGTGCCAGCAAGAAGGGACAGGGGACTGGAAATACG. Residues: CASKKGQGTGNT. The entire CDR3 protein reads CASKKGQGTGNTLYF.

Comments on this clone: The gene names here belong to mouse. The read ends 4 residues shy of where the CDR3 ends; the end is completed using the germline J gene. The chain carries TRBV17 and TRBJ2-3; 7 positions agree with TRBD1. Germline values: CDR1 MNHDT, CDR2 YYDKIL. J lost 1 base, V lost 5 bases, and 6 bases had no gene match. The CDR3 loop spans 15 amino acids. The CDR3 loop reads CASSPSGTGAETLYF. The part of the CDR3 DNA that was read is TGTGCTAGCAGTCCGTCCGGGACAGGTGCAGAA.

The table lists this clone with a few counts. The germline and genes are mouse ones. The read finishes 4 residues shy of the CDR3 end, and the germline J gene is used to complete it. The V gene is TRBV13-3, the J gene TRBJ2-7; the match to TRBD2 covers 12 bases. Per germline, CDR1 NNHDY and CDR2 SYVADS. The CDR3 is made up of 17 amino acids. V was pared by 5 bases and J by 3 bases, with 12 bases of the junction left unmatched. CDR3: CASRTDWGGAPFYEQYF. CDR3 bases read: TGTGCCAGCAGGACCGACTGGGGGGGCGCTCCCTTCTAT.

This clone occurred a few times. DNA and listed protein disagree at residue 9, so the protein shown here was translated from the DNA. Gene and germline names: mouse. The observed sequence ends 3 residues before the CDR3 terminus, with the missing tail filled in from the germline J gene. The chain uses TRBV13-3 and TRBJ1-3; D ambiguous. Germline V gives CDR1 NNHDY, CDR2 SYVADS. This CDR3 has 12 amino acids. The germline V and J ends were trimmed by 3 bases and 5 bases, with 6 bases remaining between them. The CDR3 loop is CASSGTRNTLYF. The DNA read from the CDR3 is TGTGCCAGCAGTGGTACAAGAAATACG.

With respect to this clone: Mouse germline and gene names are used. The read is 4 residues too short to cover the CDR3 end, so that end is filled in from the germline J gene. This chain uses TRBV13-2 with TRBJ2-1, with TRBD1 matching over 7 bases. The V segment lost 0 bases and the J segment 1 base; nucleotides outside the gene matches: 4. CDR1 and CDR2 (germline): NNHNN, SYGAGS (reference sequence). The CDR3 has 16 amino acids. The sequenced CDR3 bases are TGTGCCAGCGGTGATGGCGAGACAGGGAACTATGCT. Its translation: CASGDGETGNYA. The complete CDR3 protein is CASGDGETGNYAEQFF.

As for this clone: Genes and germline come from the mouse. With the read ending 4 residues before the CDR3 end, the germline J gene is used to fill in that end. The chain employs TRBV13-3 and TRBJ2-1; 9 nucleotides agree with TRBD2. The CDR3 sequence is 15 residues long. The ends lost 6 bases at V and 0 bases at J; junction bases unmatched: 4. Germline CDR1 NNHDY, CDR2 SYVADS. CDR3 amino acids: CASTTGGSNYAEQFF. Incomplete CDR3 DNA: TGTGCCAGCACCACTGGGGGGTCTAACTATGCT.

This clone turned up a few times. Mouse names are used for the genes. CDR3 bases read: TGTGCTAGCAGTTTAGTGGGGTAT. Protein product: CASSLVGY. The CDR3 in full is CASSLVGYEQYF. The chain combines TRBV29 with TRBJ2-7, with D possibly being TRBD2 (5 bases). The CDR3 goes on 4 residues after the read ends, and that part is filled in from the germline J gene. The germline gives CDR1 MSHET, CDR2 SYDVDS. The CDR3 consists of 12 residues.

This clone was seen at least ten times. Mouse gene names apply. The CDR3 goes on 4 residues after the read ends, and that part is filled in from the germline J gene. V and J are TRBV1 and TRBJ2-1, with TRBD2 identical over 10 bases. Germline V gene sequence: CDR1 NSQYPW, CDR2 LRSPGD (reference sequence). The V gene end was trimmed by 1 base and the J gene end by 2 bases; junction bases not matched to a gene: 5. The CDR3 extends over 17 amino acids. CDR3 sequence: CTCSAADWGEHYAEQFF. CDR3 bases read: TGCACCTGCAGTGCAGCCGACTGGGGGGAACACTATGCT.

This clone was seen more than once but under ten times. The germline and genes are mouse ones. Read data end 4 residues before the CDR3 end; the end is taken from the germline J gene. J is TRBJ2-7 and V is TRBV19; TRBD2 aligns across 12 bases. This CDR3 has 16 residues. Germline values: CDR1 FNHDT, CDR2 SITEND (reference sequence). The trim removed 5 bases at V and 1 base at J, leaving 7 bases unmatched. The sequenced CDR3 bases are TGTGCCAGCAGACCTCCGGGACTGGGGGGATCCTAT. It encodes CASRPPGLGGSY. The full CDR3 protein reads CASRPPGLGGSYEQYF.

Comments on this clone: The gene names given are mouse names. The missing CDR3 end, 4 residues past where the read stops, is filled in from the germline J gene. The sample carries other DNA sequences with the same CDR3. The chain employs TRBV1 and TRBJ1-1, with 11 bases aligning to TRBD1. V gave up 3 bases and J gave up 1 base; unmatched junction bases: 4. Per germline, CDR1 NSQYPW and CDR2 LRSPGD (reference sequence). The CDR3 contains 16 residues. CDR3 DNA (partial): TGCACCTGCAGTGCGGGGGACAGGGGGAGGAACACA. Protein sequence: CTCSAGDRGRNT. The CDR3, in full, reads CTCSAGDRGRNTEVFF.

This clone has a count of ten or more. All gene names here are mouse names. The CDR3 is cut off 4 residues early in the read; its end comes from the germline J gene. The chain uses TRBV13-3 and TRBJ2-2, with 10 bases identical to TRBD2. Looked up from germline, CDR1 is NNHDY and CDR2 is SYVADS. V trimming: 3 bases; J trimming: 2 bases; junction bases outside the gene matches: 4. This CDR3 has 16 amino acids. The CDR3 DNA, read in part, is TGTGCCAGCAGTGCCGCCTGGGGGGGCAACACCGGG. Translated, it gives CASSAAWGGNTG. In full, the CDR3 reads CASSAAWGGNTGQLYF.

In this sample, this clone turned up many times. Mouse gene names and germline throughout. Partial CDR3 DNA: TGCACCTGCAGTCCCGACTGGGGGTAT. Translated, it gives CTCSPDWGY. The CDR3 in its entirety is CTCSPDWGYEQYF. The genes are TRBV1 and TRBJ2-7, with 9 bases lining up with TRBD2. The CDR3 extends 4 residues past the end of the read, so its final part is completed from the germline J gene. CDR1 and CDR2 from the germline V gene are NSQYPW and LRSPGD (reference sequence). The CDR3 has 13 residues.